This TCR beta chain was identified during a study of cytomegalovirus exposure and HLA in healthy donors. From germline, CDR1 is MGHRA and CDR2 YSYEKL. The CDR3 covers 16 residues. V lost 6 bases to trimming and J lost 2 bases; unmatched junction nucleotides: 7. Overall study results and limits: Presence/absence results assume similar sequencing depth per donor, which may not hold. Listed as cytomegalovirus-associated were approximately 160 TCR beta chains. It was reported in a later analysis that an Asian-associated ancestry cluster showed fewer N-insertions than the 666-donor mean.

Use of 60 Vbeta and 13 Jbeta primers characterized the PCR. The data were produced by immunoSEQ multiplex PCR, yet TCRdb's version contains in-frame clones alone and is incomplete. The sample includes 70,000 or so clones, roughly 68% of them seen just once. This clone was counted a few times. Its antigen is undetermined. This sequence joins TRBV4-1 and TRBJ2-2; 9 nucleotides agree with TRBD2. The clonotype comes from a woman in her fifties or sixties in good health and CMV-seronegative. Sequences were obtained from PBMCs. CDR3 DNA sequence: TGCGCCAGCAGTCTTAGCGGGGGACTAAACACCGGGGAGCTGTTTTTT. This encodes CASSLSGGLNTGELFF.